The clone carrying this TCR beta chain showed up just once. These data belong to a study of cytomegalovirus exposure and HLA in healthy donors. This PCR relied on a set of 60 Vbeta primers and 13 Jbeta primers. Generated by immunoSEQ multiplex PCR, the TCRdb table keeps only in-frame clones and is missing some. In the table there are fewer than 250,000 clones, about 85% of which are singletons. The CDR3 spans 14 residues. Germline CDR1 and CDR2: SGHAT and FQNNGV. The germline V and J ends were trimmed by 1 base and 4 bases, with 9 bases remaining between them. Nominally healthy donors were sampled, though unrecorded immune exposures were likely.

V gene TRBV11-2 combines with J gene TRBJ2-3; possible D gene TRBD2, 6 bases. Material for sequencing was PBMCs. The source is a human donor in good health. CDR3 nucleotides: TGTGCCAGCAGCTTAGTAGGAGGGGCAGATACGCAGTATTTT. Its translation: CASSLVGGADTQYF.